The rows below give T cell receptor beta chains drawn from one sample of a study of T cells in Graves' hyperthyroidism and ophthalmopathy. TCRdb re-derived calls from the multiplex PCR reads in MiXCR, one entry per CDR3 protein. This table has around 300,000 distinct CDR3 sequences, 12% to 15% appearing once. The material sequenced was blood. These receptors were collected from a woman in her forties with Graves' ophthalmopathy. Each CDR3 is given with its conserved first and last residue. A D gene is named only where the DNA matches it firmly. Where a row states a size, it is once, few, many or the class of an expanded clone; other rows omit it.

>TRBV5-5|TRBJ2-7|.|many
CASSHGLGGGPKYEQYF
TGTGCCAGCAGCCACGGACTAGGGGGAGGGCCAAAATACGAGCAGTACTTC
>TRBV2|TRBJ1-2|.|many
CASSATQGFYGYTF
TGTGCCAGCAGCGCGACTCAGGGTTTCTATGGCTACACCTTC
>TRBV20-1|TRBJ2-3|.|many
CSARIAEGQYF
TGCAGTGCTAGGATCGCGGAGGGGCAGTATTTT
>TRBV24-1|TRBJ2-1|TRBD2|.
CATTAAGGPGEQFF
TGTGCCACAACAGCAGCGGGAGGGCCTGGTGAGCAGTTCTTC
>TRBV10-2|TRBJ2-3|.|few
CASSEGGPADTQYF
TGCGCCAGCAGTGAGGGGGGGCCTGCAGATACGCAGTATTTT
>TRBV3-1|TRBJ2-5|TRBD1|.
CASSQDYRGETQYF
TGTGCCAGCAGCCAAGATTACAGGGGTGAGACCCAGTACTTC
>TRBV10-3|TRBJ1-2|.|few
CAISLGNYGYTF
TGTGCCATCAGTTTGGGGAACTATGGCTACACCTTC
>TRBV20-1|TRBJ2-1|.|many
CSATPGTQSYNEQFF
TGCAGTGCTACTCCGGGGACTCAGTCCTACAATGAGCAGTTCTTC
>TRBV15|TRBJ1-1|.|many
CATSRDRQGEAFF
TGTGCCACCAGCAGAGATCGTCAGGGTGAAGCTTTCTTT
>TRBV7-9|TRBJ1-2|.|.
CASSFLQGSLGGYTF
TGTGCCAGCAGCTTTCTTCAGGGGTCGCTAGGTGGCTACACCTTC
>TRBV20-1|TRBJ2-7|.|many
CSARDKSGLTYEQYF
TGCAGTGCTAGAGATAAAAGCGGATTAACCTACGAGCAGTACTTC
>TRBV2|TRBJ2-7|.|.
CASRARTNESYEQYF
TGTGCCAGCAGGGCACGGACGAACGAATCCTACGAGCAGTACTTC
>TRBV14|TRBJ1-1|.|.
CASSRVGTEAFF
TGTGCCAGCAGCCGAGTTGGGACTGAAGCTTTCTTT
>TRBV30|TRBJ1-2|.|.
CAWRLHGQTTYGYTF
TGTGCCTGGAGACTGCACGGACAAACGACCTATGGCTACACCTTC
>TRBV29-1|TRBJ1-1|TRBD1|.
CSGDRVAGTEAFF
TGCAGCGGGGACAGGGTAGCCGGCACTGAAGCTTTCTTT
>TRBV29-1|TRBJ2-7|.|many
CSVGGTVYEQYF
TGCAGCGTGGGGGGGACAGTTTACGAGCAGTACTTC
>TRBV15|TRBJ1-6|TRBD1|many
CATSRPDRGSPLHF
TGTGCCACCAGCAGACCTGACAGGGGGTCACCCCTCCACTTT
>TRBV7-9|TRBJ2-5|.|many
CASSLANQETQYF
TGTGCCAGCAGCCTAGCGAATCAAGAGACCCAGTACTTC
>TRBV4-1|TRBJ2-3|.|.
CASSQPGGPDTQYF
TGCGCCAGCAGCCAACCGGGGGGCCCAGATACGCAGTATTTT
>TRBV2|TRBJ2-7|.|many
CASSERTFYYEQYF
TGTGCCAGCAGTGAGCGGACGTTCTACTACGAGCAGTACTTC
>TRBV12-3/TRBV12-4|TRBJ1-3|.|many
CASRRGTDQDTIYF
TGTGCCAGCAGGCGCGGGACCGATCAGGACACCATATATTTT
>TRBV28|TRBJ2-1|TRBD2|many
CASSPIRLAANNEQFF
TGTGCCAGCAGTCCGATTCGACTAGCGGCCAACAATGAGCAGTTCTTC
>TRBV15|TRBJ1-6|.|.
CATSRDVRSVNSPLHF
TGTGCCACCAGCAGAGATGTCAGGTCAGTCAATTCACCCCTCCACTTT
>TRBV20-1|TRBJ2-7|.|many
CSAGDGSYEQYF
TGCAGTGCTGGGGACGGCTCCTACGAGCAGTACTTC
>TRBV6-2/TRBV6-3|TRBJ1-1|.|few
CASSQRGVQYTEAFF
TGTGCCAGCAGTCAACGAGGAGTTCAGTACACTGAAGCTTTCTTT
>TRBV6-1|TRBJ2-5|.|many
CASSSRGYPETQYF
TGTGCCAGCAGTTCCAGGGGCTACCCAGAGACCCAGTACTTC
>TRBV2|TRBJ1-5|.|many
CASSPTNSNQPQHF
TGTGCCAGCAGCCCTACTAATAGCAATCAGCCCCAGCATTTT
>TRBV12-3/TRBV12-4|TRBJ2-1|TRBD2|many
CASSFRTSGGDEQFF
TGTGCCAGCAGTTTCCGTACTAGCGGGGGCGATGAGCAGTTCTTC
>TRBV20-1|TRBJ2-3|.|.
CSARGGKNFGLAQYF
TGCAGTGCTAGAGGGGGTAAAAACTTTGGATTGGCGCAGTATTTT
>TRBV19|TRBJ1-1|.|many
CATGRGMNTEAFF
TGCGCCACAGGCAGGGGCATGAACACTGAAGCTTTCTTT
>TRBV7-9|TRBJ2-1|TRBD2|.
CASSLGGLAGVRGQFF
TGTGCCAGCAGCTTAGGAGGACTAGCGGGAGTACGCGGGCAGTTCTTC
>TRBV28|TRBJ2-7|.|many
CASSSCTSERVHEQYF
TGTGCCAGCAGTTCATGCACATCAGAGAGGGTCCACGAGCAGTACTTC
>TRBV12-3/TRBV12-4|TRBJ1-4|.|many
CASSLSSTNEKLFF
TGTGCCAGCAGTTTATCTTCAACTAATGAAAAACTGTTTTTT
>TRBV7-2|TRBJ2-3|TRBD1|many
CASSFSAGGIKYF
TGTGCCAGCAGCTTCAGCGCAGGGGGCATAAAGTATTTT
>TRBV5-1|TRBJ1-5|TRBD1|.
CASSLAGQVNQPQHF
TGCGCCAGCAGCTTGGCCGGACAGGTCAATCAGCCCCAGCATTTT
>TRBV5-1|TRBJ2-1|.|.
CASSLAPLPPNEQFF
TGCGCCAGCAGCTTGGCCCCATTGCCGCCTAATGAGCAGTTCTTC
>TRBV20-1|TRBJ2-1|TRBD2|many
CSARGRRGGSIYNEQFF
TGCAGTGCGAGGGGGAGGCGGGGGGGGTCAATCTACAATGAGCAGTTCTTC
>TRBV20-1|TRBJ2-5|TRBD1|many
CSAREYAGGWWETQYF
TGCAGTGCTAGAGAATATGCAGGGGGATGGTGGGAGACCCAGTACTTC
>TRBV18|TRBJ1-1|.|.
CVSSPFGEIEAFF
TGTGTCAGCTCACCGTTCGGAGAAATTGAAGCTTTCTTT
>TRBV13|TRBJ1-1|TRBD1|.
CASSYDRGRRNTEAFF
TGTGCCAGCAGCTACGACAGGGGGCGCCGGAACACTGAAGCTTTCTTT
>TRBV7-9|TRBJ2-7|TRBD1|many
CASSPQGAHEQYF
TGTGCCAGCAGCCCACAGGGGGCCCACGAGCAGTACTTC
>TRBV28|TRBJ2-5|TRBD2|many
CASSLSGGSLAYF
TGTGCCAGCAGTTTAAGTGGCGGGAGCCTTGCTTACTTC
>TRBV11-2|TRBJ1-3|.|many
CASSLAAGNTIYF
TGTGCCAGCAGCTTAGCAGCCGGAAACACCATATATTTT
>TRBV6-2/TRBV6-3|TRBJ2-2|.|few
CASSTIMSSGELFF
TGTGCCAGCAGTACTATTATGTCTTCCGGGGAGCTGTTTTTT
>TRBV6-1|TRBJ2-7|TRBD2|many
CASSEWASGRQYF
TGTGCCAGCAGTGAGTGGGCTAGCGGGAGACAGTACTTC
>TRBV3-1|TRBJ2-7|TRBD1|many
CASSQSDVGRGNEQYF
TGTGCCAGCAGCCAATCAGACGTCGGCAGGGGGAACGAGCAGTACTTC
>TRBV7-8|TRBJ2-1|TRBD2|many
CASSLEGLAGGPIYNEQFF
TGTGCCAGCAGCTTAGAGGGACTAGCGGGGGGGCCTATTTACAATGAGCAGTTCTTC
>TRBV6-1|TRBJ2-1|.|many
CASGPGIRGNEQFF
TGTGCCAGCGGCCCCGGGATCAGGGGCAATGAGCAGTTCTTC
>TRBV2|TRBJ1-5|TRBD1|many
CASSLEGALNQPQHF
TGTGCCAGCAGTTTGGAGGGGGCCCTTAATCAGCCCCAGCATTTT
>TRBV5-1|TRBJ2-1|TRBD1|many
CASSSGTGSDEQFF
TGCGCCAGCAGCTCCGGGACAGGGAGCGATGAGCAGTTCTTC
>TRBV7-9|TRBJ2-7|TRBD2|.
CASSSPGLDTYEQYF
TGTGCCAGCAGCTCACCGGGACTAGACACCTACGAGCAGTACTTC
>TRBV20-1|TRBJ1-2|.|many
CSANQGRRVHGYTF
TGCAGTGCTAATCAGGGAAGAAGGGTACATGGCTACACCTTC
>TRBV5-4|TRBJ1-2|TRBD1|.
CASRPGQGARYGYTF
TGTGCCAGCAGACCTGGGCAGGGGGCCCGATATGGCTACACCTTC
>TRBV12-3/TRBV12-4|TRBJ1-1|.|many
CASSLGSRSTEAFF
TGTGCCAGCAGTTTAGGAAGTAGGAGCACTGAAGCTTTCTTT
>TRBV7-6|TRBJ2-5|TRBD2|.
CASSQTSGGETQYF
TGTGCCAGCAGCCAGACTAGCGGGGGAGAGACCCAGTACTTC